Below are 10 T cell receptor beta chains sequenced from a single sample in a study of cytomegalovirus exposure and HLA in healthy donors. PCR involved 60 Vbeta and 13 Jbeta primers. Here immunoSEQ multiplex PCR was the method, and the copy in TCRdb shows in-frame clones only, minus some. The sample totals more than 40,000 clones. Sequenced: PBMCs. All receptors come from a female donor in good health and CMV-seronegative.

The V and J genes are TRBV4-1 and TRBJ2-7, with 9 bases lining up with TRBD2. Germline values: CDR1 MGHRA, CDR2 YSYEKL. The CDR3 extends over 16 amino acids. V lost 1 base to trimming and J lost 0 bases; unmatched junction nucleotides: 4. The CDR3 loop is CASSQGSGSSSYEQYF. The CDR3 nucleotides read TGCGCCAGCAGCCAAGGTAGCGGGAGTAGCTCCTACGAGCAGTACTTC.

This chain connects TRBV7-9 to TRBJ2-7; TRBD2 matches at 8 bases. The CDR3 consists of 15 residues. In germline, CDR1 is SEHNR, CDR2 FQNEAQ (reference sequence). J was trimmed by 2 bases and V by 5 bases; bases with no gene match: 8. In DNA form, the CDR3 reads TGTGCCAGCAGCCCCACCGGGAGGGTTGCCTACGAGCAGTACTTC. It yields the protein CASSPTGRVAYEQYF. Together with reference TRBV7-9 and TRBJ2-7, the CDR3 gives the full variable domain: DTGVSQNPRHKITKRGQNVTFRCDPISEHNRLYWYRQTLGQGPEFLTYFQNEAQLEKSRLLSDRFSAERPKGSFSTLEIQRTEQGDSAMYLCASSPTGRVAYEQYFGPGTRLTVT.

The V gene is TRBV5-4, the J gene TRBJ1-1, with D unresolved. The CDR3 loop spans 14 amino acids. The ends were cut back, 0 bases at V and 3 bases at J, with 9 bases in the middle. Germline V CDR1 and CDR2: SGHNT, YYREEE (reference sequence). Written as DNA, the CDR3 is TGTGCCAGCAGCTTGGCCGTCCGAGACACTGAAGCTTTCTTT. It translates to CASSLAVRDTEAFF. The variable domain in full, with the rest retrieved from reference TRBV5-4 and TRBJ1-1, is ETGVTQSPTHLIKTRGQQVTLRCSSQSGHNTVSWYQQALGQGPQFIFQYYREEENGRGNFPPRFSGLQFPNYSSELNVNALELDDSALYLCASSLAVRDTEAFFGQGTRLTVV.

The chain employs TRBV29-1 and TRBJ2-5; maybe TRBD1 (7 bases). V was clipped by 1 base and J by 1 base, with 13 bases between them. CDR1 and CDR2 from the germline V gene are SQVTM and ANQGSEA. The CDR3 loop spans 15 amino acids. This CDR3 reads CSVEGRQGGQETQYF. CDR3 nucleotides: TGCAGCGTTGAAGGGCGACAGGGAGGCCAAGAGACCCAGTACTTC.

The V call is TRBV6-6, the J call TRBJ2-7, with 7 positions matching TRBD2. V trimming: 4 bases; J trimming: 13 bases; junction bases outside the gene matches: 10. CDR3 length: 12 amino acids. Per the germline V gene, CDR1 is MNHNY and CDR2 is SVGAGI (reference sequence). The CDR3, as DNA: TGTGCCAGCAGTTTCGGGGGGACCCTAACTTACTTC. Translated, it gives CASSFGGTLTYF.

V and J are TRBV4-1 and TRBJ1-4; tentatively, D is TRBD1 (6 bases). Germline-derived CDR1 and CDR2 are MGHRA and YSYEKL. V lost 6 bases and J 5 bases, leaving 16 bases between the germline ends. The CDR3 consists of 15 residues. CDR3 DNA sequence: TGCGCCAGCAGATACAGAGGGGGTACAAATGAAAAACTGTTTTTT. Translating it yields CASRYRGGTNEKLFF.

The chain combines TRBV11-1 with TRBJ1-2; 8 bases map to TRBD1. Germline CDR1 SGHAT, CDR2 FQDESV (reference sequence). This CDR3 region has 13 residues. V was clipped by 5 bases and J by 4 bases; unmatched bases: 3. CDR3 DNA sequence: TGTGCCAGCAGCCCGGACAGGGTCTATGGCTACACCTTC. This encodes CASSPDRVYGYTF.

The chain links TRBV21-1 to TRBJ2-7; the table's D call TRBD1 went unverified against the DNA. TRBV21-1 is deemed a pseudogene. This CDR3 has 18 amino acids. The CDR3 protein is CASSKTPNRGFTTYEQYF. CDR3 DNA sequence: TGTGCCAGCAGCAAAACGCCCAACAGGGGATTCACAACCTACGAGCAGTACTTC.

This chain links TRBV9 with TRBJ1-4; 7 bases are a match to TRBD1. The CDR3 has 16 residues. Losses at the gene ends were 4 bases for V and 3 bases for J; bases not matched to a gene: 9. Germline V gene lookup returns CDR1 SGDLS and CDR2 YYNGEE. CDR3 nucleotides: TGTGCCAGCAGCACAAAACAGGGGTCCCCTAATGAAAAACTGTTTTTT. This sequence encodes CASSTKQGSPNEKLFF.

The rearrangement uses TRBV18 and TRBJ2-7; 7 bases line up with TRBD2. The germline CDR1 and CDR2 sequences are KGHSH and LQKENI. The CDR3 is made up of 14 amino acids. With 4 bases clipped from V and 3 bases from J, the junction kept 6 bases outside the gene matches. This CDR3 reads CASSQSGGSYEQYF. CDR3 bases: TGTGCCAGCTCACAGTCCGGGGGGAGCTACGAGCAGTACTTC.